The entry below describes one T cell receptor (beta chain). The source of the sample is a study of cytomegalovirus exposure and HLA in healthy donors. PCR primers comprised 60 Vbeta and 13 Jbeta primers. Only in-frame clones appear in the TCRdb table, and some are missing; sequencing was by immunoSEQ multiplex PCR. The table lists about 110,000 clones, more than 60% of them singletons. J lost 8 bases, V lost 5 bases, and 3 bases had no gene match. The CDR3 is made up of 13 amino acids. Germline values: CDR1 SGHNT, CDR2 YENEEA. The TCR was taken from a man aged 25-45 years in good health and CMV-seropositive. The chain couples TRBV11-3 to TRBJ1-6; 7 nucleotides match TRBD1. The sample comprised PBMCs. The CDR3 spells CASSGQADSPLHF. The CDR3 nucleotides are TGTGCCAGCAGCGGACAGGCGGATTCACCCCTCCACTTT.